The clone carrying this T cell receptor (beta chain) was found once. This CDR3 comprises 13 residues. V shed 7 bases and J shed 4 bases, with 13 bases lying between them. Looked up from germline, CDR1 is WNHNN and CDR2 is SYGVQD (reference sequence). This record belongs to a study of control samples from healthy donors and cancer patients. TCRdb keeps only in-frame clones here, not all; method: immunoSEQ multiplex PCR. This sample has 25,000 to 30,000 clones, with 87% found just once. The receptor was derived from a female donor with melanoma. This sequence joins TRBV10-1 and TRBJ1-1; perhaps TRBD1 as D (6 bases). Sequencing used formalin-fixed, paraffin-embedded tissue. Written as DNA, the CDR3 is TGCGCCAGCATAATAACAGGGCCCACTGAAGCTTTCTTT. Protein sequence: CASIITGPTEAFF.